The 18 T cell receptor beta chains in this list originate from one sample, sequenced in a study of identifying expanded T cells in peripheral blood. Sequenced by immunoSEQ multiplex PCR; TCRdb stores in-frame clones only, minus some. The sample shows more than 85,000 clones, approximately 90% of them seen only once. The specimen sequenced was blood. These receptors were obtained from a person aged 18-69 years in good health.

The chain employs TRBV19 and TRBJ1-2, with no clear D. Germline V gene lookup returns CDR1 LNHDA and CDR2 SQIVND (reference sequence). CDR3 length equals 12 residues. CDR3 coding DNA: TGTCCCCACCCCACCGACAACTATGGCTACACCTTC. Its translation: CPHPTDNYGYTF. Drawing the rest from reference TRBV19 and TRBJ1-2, the complete variable domain is DGGITQSPKYLFRKEGQNVTLSCEQNLNHDAMYWYRQDPGQGLRLIYYSQIVNDFQKGDIAEGYSVSREKKESFPLTVTSAQKNPTAFYLCPHPTDNYGYTFGSGTRLTVV.

This clone was seen just once. The chain links TRBV6-1 to TRBJ2-3; no clear D gene. V was trimmed by 4 bases and J by 6 bases, leaving 5 bases between them. Germline values: CDR1 MNHNS, CDR2 SASEGT. The CDR3 runs 11 residues. The CDR3 bases are TGTGCCAGCAGTGCACGGGATACGCAGTATTTT. Its translation is CASSARDTQYF.

The CDR3 DNA sequence: TGTGCCAGCAGTGATGCCCCCCCTAGCGGGGCCTACGAGCAGTACTTC. Translated: CASSDAPPSGAYEQYF. V is TRBV28 and J is TRBJ2-7, with 9 bases lining up with TRBD2. The CDR3 loop spans 16 amino acids. Germline lookup yields CDR1 MDHEN and CDR2 SYDVKM. J lost 2 bases, V lost 5 bases, and 10 bases had no gene match.

The DNA for the CDR3 is TGTGCCAGCAGCTTATCGGGGGCTAATGAAAAACTGTTTTTT. Translating it yields CASSLSGANEKLFF. The V call is TRBV7-9, the J call TRBJ1-4, with D tentatively TRBD1 (5 bases). Per the germline V gene, CDR1 is SEHNR and CDR2 is FQNEAQ (reference sequence). CDR3 length equals 14 residues. The V gene lost 2 bases and the J gene lost 3 bases, with 7 bases spanning the gap.

In nucleotides, the CDR3 is TGCGCCAGCAGCGGTGGACAGTTGAACACTGAAGCTTTCTTT. Protein sequence: CASSGGQLNTEAFF. The chain couples TRBV5-1 to TRBJ1-1; the D gene is possibly TRBD1 (6 bases). The germline V gene encodes CDR1 SGHRS and CDR2 YFSETQ. The CDR3 is 14 amino acids. Trimming left V 4 bases short and J 0 bases short, with 10 bases between.

V usage is TRBV7-9 and J usage is TRBJ1-1; 7 bases agree with TRBD1. V shed 5 bases and J 8 bases; nucleotides not matched to a gene: 5. CDR1 is SEHNR, CDR2 FQNEAQ, per germline (reference sequence). The CDR3 sequence is 12 residues long. The CDR3 DNA sequence: TGTGCCAGCAGCGTCCGACAGGGAGAAGCTTTCTTT. Its translation is CASSVRQGEAFF.

The genes are TRBV5-1 and TRBJ2-3; 7 nucleotides align to TRBD1. Germline loops: CDR1 SGHRS, CDR2 YFSETQ. CDR3 length equals 14 residues. Germline trimming cut 0 bases from V and 6 bases from J; bases unmatched to any gene: 4. In DNA, the CDR3 is TGCGCCAGCAGCTTGGGACAGGGTCACGATACGCAGTATTTT. Amino acids: CASSLGQGHDTQYF.

Only one count was recorded for this clone. The identical CDR3 is also encoded by other nucleotide sequences in the sample. The chain recombines TRBV5-1 with TRBJ2-3; TRBD1 might be the D (6 bases). Germline V CDR1 and CDR2: SGHRS, YFSETQ. The V end lost 3 bases, the J end lost 0 bases, and 11 bases lay between the germline ends. There are 15 residues in the CDR3. The CDR3 DNA reads as TGCGCCAGCAGCTCGACAGGCCTCAGCACAGATACGCAGTATTTT. This codes for CASSSTGLSTDTQYF.

This sequence joins TRBV7-9 and TRBJ1-5; D not certain. CDR3 length: 13 residues. Germline V gene sequence: CDR1 SEHNR, CDR2 FQNEAQ (reference sequence). V dropped 6 bases and J dropped 5 bases, with 11 bases sitting between them. In nucleotides, the CDR3 is TGTGCCAGCAGTCAAGGGCCAGATCAGCCCCAGCATTTT. This encodes CASSQGPDQPQHF.

The V gene is TRBV10-3, the J gene TRBJ2-2; 7 bases map to TRBD1. The CDR3 sequence is 14 residues long. Germline CDR1 reads ENHRY; CDR2 reads SYGVKD. The ends lost 6 bases at V and 3 bases at J; junction bases unmatched: 4. This chain's CDR3 is CAISLGTDTGELFF. The CDR3 bases are TGTGCCATCAGCTTAGGGACAGACACCGGGGAGCTGTTTTTT.

The V call is TRBV4-1, the J call TRBJ2-1, with 10 nucleotides matching TRBD2. The CDR3 contains 16 residues. Germline CDR1 is MGHRA and CDR2 is YSYEKL. V was clipped by 4 bases and J by 6 bases; unmatched bases: 9. Here the CDR3 DNA reads TGCGCCAGCAGCCTCAACCTAAAGCGGGGGGGCAATGAGCAGTTCTTC. Amino acids: CASSLNLKRGGNEQFF.

The gene calls are TRBV27 and TRBJ2-6; D unresolved. Trimming removed 6 bases at V and 0 bases at J, with 6 bases between. CDR3 size: 14 residues. Per the germline V gene, CDR1 is MNHEY and CDR2 is SMNVEV (reference sequence). CDR3 nucleotide sequence: TGTGCCAGCAGCACTATCTCTGGGGCCAACGTCCTGACTTTC. This codes for CASSTISGANVLTF.

The chain couples TRBV19 to TRBJ2-1, with TRBD2 matching 16 bases. The CDR3 totals 15 residues. Germline V gives CDR1 LNHDA, CDR2 SQIVND (reference sequence). V lost 6 bases and J lost 9; bases outside the gene matches: 5. The CDR3 coding sequence is TGTGCCAGTAGCCCCGGGACTAGCGGGGGGGGTGAGCAGTTCTTC. This translates into CASSPGTSGGGEQFF.

This clone was picked up a small number of times. The chain links TRBV9 to TRBJ2-5, with 7 bases aligning to TRBD2. This CDR3 contains 17 residues. CDR1 and CDR2 (germline): SGDLS, YYNGEE. V trimming: 0 bases; J trimming: 4 bases; junction bases outside the gene matches: 12. CDR3 region: CASSVGSSGTFRETQYF. For the CDR3, the DNA is TGTGCCAGCAGCGTAGGGTCCAGCGGGACTTTCCGAGAGACCCAGTACTTC.

The CDR3 DNA reads TGCAGCGTTCCTTTCTCGGGGGTCCAAGGAGTCTATGGCTACACCTTC. Translation: CSVPFSGVQGVYGYTF. The rearrangement uses TRBV29-1 and TRBJ1-2; D possibly corresponds to TRBD1 (5 bases). V was pared by 5 bases and J by 4 bases, with 23 bases between. CDR1 is SQVTM and CDR2 is ANQGSEA in the germline V gene. The CDR3 runs 16 residues. The full variable domain, rest sourced from reference TRBV29-1 and TRBJ1-2, is SAVISQKPSRDICQRGTSLTIQCQVDSQVTMMFWYRQQPGQSLTLIATANQGSEATYESGFVIDKFPISRPNLTFSTLTVSNMSPEDSSIYLCSVPFSGVQGVYGYTFGSGTRLTVV.

This clone was counted a single time. The rearrangement links TRBV5-6 to TRBJ1-1; the match to TRBD1 covers 11 bases. Germline CDR1 SGHDT, CDR2 YYEEEE. CDR3 length equals 15 residues. V lost 5 bases and J lost 6; bases outside the gene matches: 9. The CDR3 DNA reads TGTGCCAGCAGTGGGGACAGGGGGGTTTTCGCTGAAGCTTTCTTT. It is translated as CASSGDRGVFAEAFF.

The chain uses TRBV20-1 and TRBJ2-5; 7 bases fit TRBD1. CDR3 length equals 9 residues. Germline CDR1 reads DFQATT; CDR2 reads SNEGSKA (reference sequence). Trimming cost V 7 bases and J 11 bases; bases outside gene matches: 4. The CDR3 loop reads CSGARGQYF. The CDR3 bases are TGCAGTGGGGCCAGGGGGCAGTACTTC.

This sequence joins TRBV6-6 and TRBJ1-5, with 9 bases aligning to TRBD1. This CDR3 contains 15 residues. Trimming removed 7 bases from V and 0 bases from J; junction bases left unmatched: 4. Per germline, CDR1 MNHNY and CDR2 SVGAGI (reference sequence). In DNA, the CDR3 is TGTGCCAGCATCGGGACAGGGTATAGCAATCAGCCCCAGCATTTT. Protein product: CASIGTGYSNQPQHF.